The clone carrying this T cell receptor beta chain was detected once. The entry originates in a study of blood T cell repertoires in COVID-19. Study-level information: The samples span acute and convalescent COVID-19 from the United States, Italy and Spain. T cells, B-cell-depleted T cells, or PBMCs provided the cDNA or gDNA that served as material.

Germline trimming cut 2 bases from V and 8 bases from J; bases unmatched to any gene: 3. The CDR3 is 14 amino acids. Germline values: CDR1 GTSNPN, CDR2 SVGIG (reference sequence). Study processing details: Nucleated cell counts were estimated from reference gene primer amplification. Clones were sequenced by immunoSEQ multiplex PCR, and TCRdb holds only the in-frame ones, with some missing. V and J calls and clone size are copied from that table; D and trimming were computed from the DNA. This table holds some 120,000 clones, around 84% found once. The genes are TRBV30 and TRBJ1-4; the match to TRBD1 covers 12 bases. Sequencing was performed on peripheral blood. This sequence originates from a man aged 40-55 years with acute or convalescent COVID-19. Here the CDR3 reads CAWSPGTGGEKLFF. The CDR3 DNA reads as TGTGCCTGGAGTCCCGGGACAGGGGGCGAAAAACTGTTTTTT.